This T cell receptor beta chain was documented in a study of cytomegalovirus exposure and HLA in healthy donors. Regarding the study as a whole: Sequencing artifact likely explains a cluster of highly shared sequence variants.

Germline values: CDR1 SGHAT, CDR2 FQNNGV. This CDR3 has 13 residues. A multiplex PCR was run with 60 Vbeta primers and 13 Jbeta primers. Profiling relied on immunoSEQ multiplex PCR, and the TCRdb table lists in-frame clones only, not all of them. The data hold 130,000 to 150,000 clones, with around 79% observed a single time. Note on this clone: Its specificity is unknown. Sequence at one end of the junction differs from germline and may be a read error.

The V and J genes are TRBV11-2 and TRBJ2-3; D uncertain. Sequenced sample: PBMCs. This receptor was identified in a woman between 40 and 55 years old in good health and CMV-seropositive. CDR3 in DNA: TGTGCCGGCAGTCAAACCGGGACAGATACGCAGTATTTT. Protein product: CAGSQTGTDTQYF.